This T cell receptor beta chain appears in the sequencing data of a study of blood T cell repertoires in COVID-19. Background on the study: Sources were T cells, B-cell-depleted T cells, or PBMCs; the material itself was cDNA or gDNA.

The CDR3 spans 15 residues. The germline V gene has CDR1 MDHEN and CDR2 SYDVKM. With 3 bases clipped from V and 2 bases from J, the junction kept 4 bases outside the gene matches. Authors' methods: The authors estimated nucleated cell counts from reference gene primer amplification. Clones were read by immunoSEQ multiplex PCR, and TCRdb kept only the in-frame ones, dropping some. The DNA gave D and trimming, while V, J and clone size come from that table. The data hold 110,000 to 150,000 clones, with more than 60% observed a single time. Material for sequencing was peripheral blood. The gene calls are TRBV28 and TRBJ2-1; 7 nucleotides agree with TRBD1. The sequence was collected from a woman in her sixties or seventies with acute or convalescent COVID-19. The CDR3 nucleotides read TGTGCCAGCAGTTTGGTAACAGGGGCCTACAATGAGCAGTTCTTC. It encodes CASSLVTGAYNEQFF.